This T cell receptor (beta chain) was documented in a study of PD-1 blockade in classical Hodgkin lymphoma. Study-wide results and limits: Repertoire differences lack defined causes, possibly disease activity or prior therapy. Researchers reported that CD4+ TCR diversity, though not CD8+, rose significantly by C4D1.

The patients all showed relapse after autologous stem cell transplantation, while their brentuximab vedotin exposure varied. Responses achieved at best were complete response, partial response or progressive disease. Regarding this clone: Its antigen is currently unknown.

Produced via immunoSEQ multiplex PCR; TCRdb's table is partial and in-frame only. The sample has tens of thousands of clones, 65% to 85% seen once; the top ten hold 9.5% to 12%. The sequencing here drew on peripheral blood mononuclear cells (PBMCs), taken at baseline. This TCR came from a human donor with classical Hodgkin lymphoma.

CDR3 bases: TGTGCCAGTTCAGGGACCTATGGCTACACCTTC. It is translated as CASSGTYGYTF. This chain connects TRBV19 to TRBJ1-2; D possibly corresponds to TRBD1 (5 bases). Trimming left V 8 bases short and J 4 bases short, with 8 bases between. CDR1 is LNHDA and CDR2 is SQIVND in the germline V gene (reference sequence). The CDR3 runs 11 residues.